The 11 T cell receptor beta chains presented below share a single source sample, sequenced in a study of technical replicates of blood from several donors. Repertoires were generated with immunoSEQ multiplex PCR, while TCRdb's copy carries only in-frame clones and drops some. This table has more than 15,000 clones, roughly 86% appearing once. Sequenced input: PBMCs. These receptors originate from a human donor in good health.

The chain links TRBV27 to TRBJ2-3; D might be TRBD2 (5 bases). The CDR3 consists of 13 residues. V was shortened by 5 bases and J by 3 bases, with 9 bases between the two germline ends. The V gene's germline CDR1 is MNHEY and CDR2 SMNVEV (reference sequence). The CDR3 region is CASSPRRTDTQYF. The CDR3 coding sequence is TGTGCCAGCAGTCCGCGGAGGACAGATACGCAGTATTTT.

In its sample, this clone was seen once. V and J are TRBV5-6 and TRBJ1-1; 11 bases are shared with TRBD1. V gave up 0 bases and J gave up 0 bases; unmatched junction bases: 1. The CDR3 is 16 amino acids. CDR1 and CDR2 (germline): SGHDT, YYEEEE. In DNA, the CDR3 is TGTGCCAGCAGCTTGGAGGGACAGGGGGTGAACACTGAAGCTTTCTTT. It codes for CASSLEGQGVNTEAFF. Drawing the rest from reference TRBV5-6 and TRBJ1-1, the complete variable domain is DAGVTQSPTHLIKTRGQQVTLRCSPKSGHDTVSWYQQALGQGPQFIFQYYEEEERQRGNFPDRFSGHQFPNYSSELNVNALLLGDSALYLCASSLEGQGVNTEAFFGQGTRLTVV.

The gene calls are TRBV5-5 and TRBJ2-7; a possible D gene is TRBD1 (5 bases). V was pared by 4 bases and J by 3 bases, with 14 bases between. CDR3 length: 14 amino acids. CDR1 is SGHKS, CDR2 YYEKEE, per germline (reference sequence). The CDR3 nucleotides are TGTGCCAGCAGCATCCAGGCCCAGGGCTACGAGCAGTACTTC. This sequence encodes CASSIQAQGYEQYF.

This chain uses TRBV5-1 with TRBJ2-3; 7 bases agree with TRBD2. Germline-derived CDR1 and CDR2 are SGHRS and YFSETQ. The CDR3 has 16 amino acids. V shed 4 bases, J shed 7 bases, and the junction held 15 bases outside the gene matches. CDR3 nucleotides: TGCGCCAGCAGCCCCTACGGGACTAATGAGGTTAATACGCAGTATTTT. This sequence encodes CASSPYGTNEVNTQYF.

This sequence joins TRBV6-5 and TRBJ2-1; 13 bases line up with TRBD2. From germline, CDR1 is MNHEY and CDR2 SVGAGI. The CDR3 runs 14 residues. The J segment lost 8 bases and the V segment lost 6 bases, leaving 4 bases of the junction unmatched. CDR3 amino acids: CASRWTSGRDEQFF. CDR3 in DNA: TGTGCCAGCAGATGGACTAGCGGGAGAGATGAGCAGTTCTTC.

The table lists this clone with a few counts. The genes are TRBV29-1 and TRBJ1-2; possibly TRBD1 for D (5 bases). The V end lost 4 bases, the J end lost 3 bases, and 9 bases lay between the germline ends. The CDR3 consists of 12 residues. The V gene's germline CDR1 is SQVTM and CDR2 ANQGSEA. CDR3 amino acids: CSVAIQDYGYTF. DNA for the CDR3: TGCAGCGTTGCCATACAGGACTATGGCTACACCTTC.

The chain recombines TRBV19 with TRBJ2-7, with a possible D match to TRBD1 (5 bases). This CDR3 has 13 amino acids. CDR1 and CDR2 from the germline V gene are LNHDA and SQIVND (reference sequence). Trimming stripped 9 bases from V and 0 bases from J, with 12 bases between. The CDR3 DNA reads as TGTGCCAGCACGGACACCTTCTCCTACGAGCAGTACTTC. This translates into CASTDTFSYEQYF.

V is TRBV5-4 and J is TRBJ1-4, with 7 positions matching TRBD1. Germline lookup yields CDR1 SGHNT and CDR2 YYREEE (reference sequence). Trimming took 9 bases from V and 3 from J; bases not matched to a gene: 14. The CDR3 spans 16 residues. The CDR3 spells CATQARGGRSNEKLFF. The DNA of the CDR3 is TGTGCCACTCAAGCGAGAGGGGGCCGGTCTAATGAAAAACTGTTTTTT.

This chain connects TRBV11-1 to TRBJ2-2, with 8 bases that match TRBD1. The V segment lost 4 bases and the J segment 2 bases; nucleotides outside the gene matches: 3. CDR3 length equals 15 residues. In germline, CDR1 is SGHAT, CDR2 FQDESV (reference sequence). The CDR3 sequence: CASSYQGANTGELFF. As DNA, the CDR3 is TGTGCCAGCAGCTATCAGGGGGCCAACACCGGGGAGCTGTTTTTT.

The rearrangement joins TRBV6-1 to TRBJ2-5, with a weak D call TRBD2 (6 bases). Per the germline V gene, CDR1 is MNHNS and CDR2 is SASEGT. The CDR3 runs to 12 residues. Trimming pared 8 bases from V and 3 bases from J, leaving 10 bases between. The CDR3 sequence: CASRGSKETQYF. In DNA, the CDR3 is TGTGCCAGCCGGGGGTCCAAAGAGACCCAGTACTTC.

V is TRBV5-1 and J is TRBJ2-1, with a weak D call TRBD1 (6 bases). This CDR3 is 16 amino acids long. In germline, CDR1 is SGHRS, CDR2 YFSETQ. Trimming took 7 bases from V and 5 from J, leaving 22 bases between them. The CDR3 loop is CASSPTGTQGNNEQFF. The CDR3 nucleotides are TGCGCCAGCTCCCCGACCGGGACACAGGGAAACAATGAGCAGTTCTTC.